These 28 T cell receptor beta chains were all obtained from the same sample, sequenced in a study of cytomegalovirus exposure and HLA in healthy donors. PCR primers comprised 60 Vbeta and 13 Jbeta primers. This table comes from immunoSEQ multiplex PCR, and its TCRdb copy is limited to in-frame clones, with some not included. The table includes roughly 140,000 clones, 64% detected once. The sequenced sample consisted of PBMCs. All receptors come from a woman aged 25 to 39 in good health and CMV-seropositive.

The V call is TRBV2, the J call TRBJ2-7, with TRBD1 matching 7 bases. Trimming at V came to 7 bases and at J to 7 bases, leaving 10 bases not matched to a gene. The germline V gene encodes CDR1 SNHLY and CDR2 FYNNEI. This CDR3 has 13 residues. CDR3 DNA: TGTGCCAGCATTCCCGACAGGGCAAGAGAGCAGTACTTC. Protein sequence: CASIPDRAREQYF.

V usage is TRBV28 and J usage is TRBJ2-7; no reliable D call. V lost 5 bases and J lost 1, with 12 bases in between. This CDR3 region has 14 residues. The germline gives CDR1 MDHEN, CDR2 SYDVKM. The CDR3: CASSPIDSSYEQYF. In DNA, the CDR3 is TGTGCCAGCAGTCCGATAGATTCGTCCTACGAGCAGTACTTC.

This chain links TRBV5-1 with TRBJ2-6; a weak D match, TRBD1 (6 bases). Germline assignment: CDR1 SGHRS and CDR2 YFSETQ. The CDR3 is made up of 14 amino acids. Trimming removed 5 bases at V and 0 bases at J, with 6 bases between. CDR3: CASRTGSGANVLTF. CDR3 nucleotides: TGCGCCAGCAGGACAGGCTCTGGGGCCAACGTCCTGACTTTC.

CDR3 amino acids: CASSLPGFQEQFF. The CDR3 region has the DNA TGTGCCAGCAGTTTGCCGGGGTTTCAGGAGCAGTTCTTC. The chain couples TRBV27 to TRBJ2-1, with D possibly being TRBD2 (5 bases). The length of the CDR3 is 13 residues. V lost 3 bases and J 10 bases, leaving 13 bases between the germline ends. Germline V gene sequence: CDR1 MNHEY, CDR2 SMNVEV (reference sequence).

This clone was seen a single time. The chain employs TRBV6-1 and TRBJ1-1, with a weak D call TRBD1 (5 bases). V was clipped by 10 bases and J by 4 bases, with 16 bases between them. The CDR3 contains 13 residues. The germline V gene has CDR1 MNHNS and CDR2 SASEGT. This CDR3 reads CATQGFSLTEAFF. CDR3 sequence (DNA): TGTGCCACCCAGGGTTTTTCGCTCACTGAAGCTTTCTTT.

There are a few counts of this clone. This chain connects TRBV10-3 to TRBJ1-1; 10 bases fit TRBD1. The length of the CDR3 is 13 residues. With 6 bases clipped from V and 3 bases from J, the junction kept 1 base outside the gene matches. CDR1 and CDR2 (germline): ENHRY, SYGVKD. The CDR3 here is CAIRGQGHTEAFF. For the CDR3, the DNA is TGTGCCATCAGGGGACAGGGGCACACTGAAGCTTTCTTT.

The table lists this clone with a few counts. Here the CDR3 reads CASSRDSGGRLFF. The CDR3 DNA sequence: TGTGCCAGCAGTCGAGACTCCGGTGGTAGGCTGTTTTTT. The V call is TRBV27, the J call TRBJ1-4; D unresolved. Trimming left V 5 bases short and J 14 bases short, with 18 bases between. The V gene's germline CDR1 is MNHEY and CDR2 SMNVEV (reference sequence). CDR3 length: 13 residues. Looking up the rest from reference TRBV27 and TRBJ1-4 gives the full variable domain: EAQVTQNPRYLITVTGKKLTVTCSQNMNHEYMSWYRQDPGLGLRQIYYSMNVEVTDKGDVPEGYKVSRKEKRNFPLILESPSPNQTSLYFCASSRDSGGRLFFGSGTQLSVL.

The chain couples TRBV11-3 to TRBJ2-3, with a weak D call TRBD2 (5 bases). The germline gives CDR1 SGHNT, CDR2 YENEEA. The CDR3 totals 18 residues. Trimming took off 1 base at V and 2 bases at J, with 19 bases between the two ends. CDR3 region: CASSLGNLVGSHTDTQYF. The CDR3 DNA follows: TGTGCCAGCAGCTTAGGGAACCTAGTGGGGAGCCACACAGATACGCAGTATTTT.

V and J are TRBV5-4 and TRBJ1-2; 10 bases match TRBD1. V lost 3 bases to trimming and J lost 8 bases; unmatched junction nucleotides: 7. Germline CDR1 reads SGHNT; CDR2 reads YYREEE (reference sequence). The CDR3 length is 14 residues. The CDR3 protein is CASSSRQGAYGYTF. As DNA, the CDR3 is TGTGCCAGCAGCTCCCGACAGGGGGCATACGGCTACACCTTC.

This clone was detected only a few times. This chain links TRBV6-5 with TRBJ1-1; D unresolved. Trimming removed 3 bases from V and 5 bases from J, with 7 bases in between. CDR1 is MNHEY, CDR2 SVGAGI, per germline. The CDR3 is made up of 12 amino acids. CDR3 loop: CASSYGGTEAFF. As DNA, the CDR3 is TGTGCCAGCAGTTATGGAGGGACTGAAGCTTTCTTT.

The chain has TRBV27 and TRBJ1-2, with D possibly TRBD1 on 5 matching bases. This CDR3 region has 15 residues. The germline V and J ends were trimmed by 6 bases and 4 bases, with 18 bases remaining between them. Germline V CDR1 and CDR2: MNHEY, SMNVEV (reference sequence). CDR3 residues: CASSDRWGRFYGYTF. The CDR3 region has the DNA TGTGCCAGCAGCGATCGCTGGGGCCGATTCTATGGCTACACCTTC.

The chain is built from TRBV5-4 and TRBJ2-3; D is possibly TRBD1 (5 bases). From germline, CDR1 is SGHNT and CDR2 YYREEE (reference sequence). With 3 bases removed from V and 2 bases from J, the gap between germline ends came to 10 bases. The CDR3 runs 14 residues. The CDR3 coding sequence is TGTGCCAGCAGCTCAAAGACAGCCACAGATACGCAGTATTTT. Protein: CASSSKTATDTQYF.

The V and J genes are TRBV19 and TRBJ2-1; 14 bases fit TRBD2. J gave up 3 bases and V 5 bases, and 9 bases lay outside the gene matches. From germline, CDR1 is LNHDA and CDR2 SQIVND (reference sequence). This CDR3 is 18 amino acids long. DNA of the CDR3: TGTGCCAGTAGTTTAAAGGGACTAGCGGGAGTATTCTACAATGAGCAGTTCTTC. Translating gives CASSLKGLAGVFYNEQFF. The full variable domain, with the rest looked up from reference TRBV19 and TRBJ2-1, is DGGITQSPKYLFRKEGQNVTLSCEQNLNHDAMYWYRQDPGQGLRLIYYSQIVNDFQKGDIAEGYSVSREKKESFPLTVTSAQKNPTAFYLCASSLKGLAGVFYNEQFFGPGTRLTVL.

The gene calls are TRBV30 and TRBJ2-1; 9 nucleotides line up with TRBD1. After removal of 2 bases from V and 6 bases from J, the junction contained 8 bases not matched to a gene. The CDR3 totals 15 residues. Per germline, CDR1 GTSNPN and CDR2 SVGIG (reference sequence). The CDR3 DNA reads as TGTGCCTGGAGTCTATACAGGGGGCTCCTCAATGAGCAGTTCTTC. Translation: CAWSLYRGLLNEQFF.

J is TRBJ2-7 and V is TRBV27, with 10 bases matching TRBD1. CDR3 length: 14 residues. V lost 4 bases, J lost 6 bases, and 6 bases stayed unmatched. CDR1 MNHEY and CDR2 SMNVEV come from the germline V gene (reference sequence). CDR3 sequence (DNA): TGTGCCAGCAGTTCCCGGGACAGGGGAAGCGAGCAGTACTTC. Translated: CASSSRDRGSEQYF.

CDR3 DNA: TGTGCCAGCATGCGGGGCGACCAGCACTCCGGGGAGCTGTTTTTT. It yields the protein CASMRGDQHSGELFF. The gene calls are TRBV27 and TRBJ2-2; tentative D call: TRBD2 (6 bases). Trimming cost V 7 bases and J 6 bases, with 18 bases left between them. This CDR3 has 15 residues. The germline CDR1 and CDR2 sequences are MNHEY and SMNVEV (reference sequence).

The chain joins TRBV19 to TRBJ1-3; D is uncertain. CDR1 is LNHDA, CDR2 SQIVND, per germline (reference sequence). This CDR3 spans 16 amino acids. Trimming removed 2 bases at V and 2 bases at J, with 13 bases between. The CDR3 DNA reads TGTGCCAGTAGTATATATACTTGGAGTCCTGGAAACACCATATATTTT. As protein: CASSIYTWSPGNTIYF.

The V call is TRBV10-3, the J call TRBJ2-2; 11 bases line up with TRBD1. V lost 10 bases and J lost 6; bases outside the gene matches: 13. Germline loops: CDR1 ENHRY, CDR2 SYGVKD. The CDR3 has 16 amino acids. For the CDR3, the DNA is TGTGCCACCGGGACAGGGGGGACTAGCAGCGCCGGGGAGCTGTTTTTT. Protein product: CATGTGGTSSAGELFF.

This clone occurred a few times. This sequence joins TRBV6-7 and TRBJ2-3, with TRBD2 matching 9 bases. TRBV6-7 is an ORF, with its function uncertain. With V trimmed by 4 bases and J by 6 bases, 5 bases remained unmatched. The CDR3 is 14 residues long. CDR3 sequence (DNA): TGTGCCAGCAGTTTAGCGGGAGACCAGGATACGCAGTATTTT. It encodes CASSLAGDQDTQYF.

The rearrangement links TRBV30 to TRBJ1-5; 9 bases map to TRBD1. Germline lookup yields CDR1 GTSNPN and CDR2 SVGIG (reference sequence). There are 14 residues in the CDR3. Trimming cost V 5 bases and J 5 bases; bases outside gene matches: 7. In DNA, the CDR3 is TGTGCCTGGGGTCCGGGACAGGGCTATCAGCCCCAGCATTTT. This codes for CAWGPGQGYQPQHF. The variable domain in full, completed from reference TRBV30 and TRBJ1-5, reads SQTIHQWPATLVQPVGSPLSLECTVEGTSNPNLYWYRQAAGRGLQLLFYSVGIGQISSEVPQNLSASRPQDRQFILSSKKLLLSDSGFYLCAWGPGQGYQPQHFGDGTRLSIL.

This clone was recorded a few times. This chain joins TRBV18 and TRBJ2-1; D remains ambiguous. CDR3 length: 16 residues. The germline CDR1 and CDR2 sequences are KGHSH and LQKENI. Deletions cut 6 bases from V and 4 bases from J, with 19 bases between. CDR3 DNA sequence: TGTGCCAGCTCCCCCACCGCGGCTAATTTGTACAATGAGCAGTTCTTC. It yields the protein CASSPTAANLYNEQFF. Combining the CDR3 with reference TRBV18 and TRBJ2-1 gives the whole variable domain NAGVMQNPRHLVRRRGQEARLRCSPMKGHSHVYWYRQLPEEGLKFMVYLQKENIIDESGMPKERFSAEFPKEGPSILRIQQVVRGDSAAYFCASSPTAANLYNEQFFGPGTRLTVL.

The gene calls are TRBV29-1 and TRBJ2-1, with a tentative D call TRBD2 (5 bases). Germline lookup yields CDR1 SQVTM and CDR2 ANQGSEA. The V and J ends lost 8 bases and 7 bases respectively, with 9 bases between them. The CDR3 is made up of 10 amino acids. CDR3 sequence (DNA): TGCAGCCCTAGCCGAAATGAGCAGTTCTTC. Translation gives CSPSRNEQFF.

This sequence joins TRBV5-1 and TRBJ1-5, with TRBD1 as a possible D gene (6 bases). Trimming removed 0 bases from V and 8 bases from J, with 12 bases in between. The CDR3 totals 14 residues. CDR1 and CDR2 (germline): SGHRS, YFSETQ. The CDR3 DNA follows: TGCGCCAGCAGCTTGGGCACGGGGGGCGAGCCCCAGCATTTT. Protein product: CASSLGTGGEPQHF.

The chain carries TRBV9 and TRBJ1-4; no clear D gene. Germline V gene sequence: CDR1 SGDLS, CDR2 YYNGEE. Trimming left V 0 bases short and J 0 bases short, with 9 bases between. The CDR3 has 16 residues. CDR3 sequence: CASSVGLTATNEKLFF. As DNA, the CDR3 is TGTGCCAGCAGCGTAGGTTTGACTGCAACTAATGAAAAACTGTTTTTT.

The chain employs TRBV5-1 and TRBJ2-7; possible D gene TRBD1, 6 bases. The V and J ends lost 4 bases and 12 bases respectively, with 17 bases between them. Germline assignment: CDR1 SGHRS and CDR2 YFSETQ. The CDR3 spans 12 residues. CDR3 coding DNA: TGCGCCAGCAGCCCGGACAGAGATATTGGGTACTTC. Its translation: CASSPDRDIGYF.

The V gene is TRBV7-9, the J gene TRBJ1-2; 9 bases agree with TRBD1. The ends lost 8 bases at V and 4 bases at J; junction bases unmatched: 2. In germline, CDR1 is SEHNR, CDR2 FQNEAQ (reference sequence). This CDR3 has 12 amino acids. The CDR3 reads CASSTGGYGYTF. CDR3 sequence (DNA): TGTGCCAGCTCGACAGGGGGCTATGGCTACACCTTC.

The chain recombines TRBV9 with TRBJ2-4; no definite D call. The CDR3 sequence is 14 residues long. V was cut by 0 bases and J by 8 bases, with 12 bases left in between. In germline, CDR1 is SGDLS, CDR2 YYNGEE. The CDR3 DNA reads TGTGCCAGCAGCGTAGAAGCCAGCCGGGACATTCAGTACTTC. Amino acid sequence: CASSVEASRDIQYF.

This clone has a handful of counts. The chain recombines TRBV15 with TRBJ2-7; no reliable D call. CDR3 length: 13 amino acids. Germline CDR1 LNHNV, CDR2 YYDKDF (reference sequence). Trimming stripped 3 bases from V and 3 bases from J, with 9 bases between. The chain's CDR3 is CATSSLLDYEQYF. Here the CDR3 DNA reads TGTGCCACCAGCAGCCTACTCGACTACGAGCAGTACTTC. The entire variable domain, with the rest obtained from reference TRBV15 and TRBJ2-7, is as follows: DAMVIQNPRYQVTQFGKPVTLSCSQTLNHNVMYWYQQKSSQAPKLLFHYYDKDFNNEADTPDNFQSRRPNTSFCFLDIRSPGLGDTAMYLCATSSLLDYEQYFGPGTRLTVT.